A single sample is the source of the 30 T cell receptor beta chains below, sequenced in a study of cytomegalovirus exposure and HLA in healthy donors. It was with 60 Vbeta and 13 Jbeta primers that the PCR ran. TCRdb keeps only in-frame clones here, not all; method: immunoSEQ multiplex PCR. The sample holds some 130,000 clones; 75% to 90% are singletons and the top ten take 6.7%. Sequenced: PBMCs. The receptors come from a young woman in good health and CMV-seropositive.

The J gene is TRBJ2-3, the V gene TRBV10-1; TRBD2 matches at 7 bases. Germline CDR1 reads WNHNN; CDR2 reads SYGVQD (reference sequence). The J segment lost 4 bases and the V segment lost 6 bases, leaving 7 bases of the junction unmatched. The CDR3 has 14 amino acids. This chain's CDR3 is CASSPGGGADTQYF. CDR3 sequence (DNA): TGCGCCAGCAGCCCCGGCGGGGGAGCAGATACGCAGTATTTT.

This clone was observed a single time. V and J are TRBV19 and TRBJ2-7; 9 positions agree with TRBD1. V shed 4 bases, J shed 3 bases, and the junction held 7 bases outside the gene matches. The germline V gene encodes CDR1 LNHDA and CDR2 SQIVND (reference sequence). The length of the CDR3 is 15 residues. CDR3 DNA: TGTGCCAGTAGTAATTCCGGGACAGGGTACTACGAGCAGTACTTC. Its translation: CASSNSGTGYYEQYF.

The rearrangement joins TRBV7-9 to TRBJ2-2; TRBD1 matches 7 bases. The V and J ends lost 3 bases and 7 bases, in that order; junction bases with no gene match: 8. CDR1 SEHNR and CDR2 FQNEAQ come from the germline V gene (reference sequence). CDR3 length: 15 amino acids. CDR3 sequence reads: CASSFKSTGHGELFF. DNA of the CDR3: TGTGCCAGCAGCTTTAAATCGACAGGGCACGGGGAGCTGTTTTTT.

Here the CDR3 reads CASSPLGTGGEELFF. The DNA for the CDR3 is TGTGCCAGCAGCCCCCTGGGGACAGGGGGCGAGGAGCTGTTTTTT. This chain joins TRBV7-3 and TRBJ2-2; 12 bases are shared with TRBD1. This CDR3 has 15 amino acids. Trimming at V came to 5 bases and at J to 10 bases, leaving 8 bases not matched to a gene. Germline CDR1 and CDR2: SGHTA and FQGTGA.

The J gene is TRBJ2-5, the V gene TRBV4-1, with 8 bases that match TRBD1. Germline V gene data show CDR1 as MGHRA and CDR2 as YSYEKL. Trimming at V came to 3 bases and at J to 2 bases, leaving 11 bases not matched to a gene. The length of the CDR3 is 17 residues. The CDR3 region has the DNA TGCGCCAGCAGCCATGGAGGGTACAGGGGGTTTCAAGAGACCCAGTACTTC. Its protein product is CASSHGGYRGFQETQYF.

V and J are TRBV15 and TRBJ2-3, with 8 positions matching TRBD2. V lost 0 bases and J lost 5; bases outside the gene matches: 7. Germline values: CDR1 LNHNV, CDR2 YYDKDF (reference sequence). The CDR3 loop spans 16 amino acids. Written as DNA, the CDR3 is TGTGCCACCAGCAGAGATCGAGCGGGAGTGGGAGATACGCAGTATTTT. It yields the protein CATSRDRAGVGDTQYF.

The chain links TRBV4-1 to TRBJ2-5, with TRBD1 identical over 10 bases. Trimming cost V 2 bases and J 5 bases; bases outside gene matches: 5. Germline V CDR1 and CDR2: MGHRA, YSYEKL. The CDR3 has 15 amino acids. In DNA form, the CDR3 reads TGCGCCAGCAGCCAACAGACAGGGGGCTGGGAGACCCAGTACTTC. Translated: CASSQQTGGWETQYF.

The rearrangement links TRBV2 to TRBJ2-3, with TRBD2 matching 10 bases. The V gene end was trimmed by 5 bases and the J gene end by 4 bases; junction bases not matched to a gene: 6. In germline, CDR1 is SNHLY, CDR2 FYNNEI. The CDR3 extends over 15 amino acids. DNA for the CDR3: TGTGCCAGCAGTCCAGCCGGACTAGCGGCAGATACGCAGTATTTT. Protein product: CASSPAGLAADTQYF.

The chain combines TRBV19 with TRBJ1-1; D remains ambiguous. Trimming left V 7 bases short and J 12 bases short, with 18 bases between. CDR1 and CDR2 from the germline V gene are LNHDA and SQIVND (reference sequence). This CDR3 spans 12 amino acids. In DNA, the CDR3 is TGTGCCAGTACCCGGGTCCCTGCGGGGACTTTCTTT. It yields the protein CASTRVPAGTFF.

In DNA, the CDR3 is TGCAGCGTTTGTCAGGGGTTGGGTAACACTGAAGCTTTCTTT. Translating gives CSVCQGLGNTEAFF. V is TRBV29-1 and J is TRBJ1-1, with a weak D call TRBD1 (6 bases). This CDR3 has 14 residues. Germline lookup yields CDR1 SQVTM and CDR2 ANQGSEA. Trimming took 5 bases from V and 2 from J, leaving 15 bases between them.

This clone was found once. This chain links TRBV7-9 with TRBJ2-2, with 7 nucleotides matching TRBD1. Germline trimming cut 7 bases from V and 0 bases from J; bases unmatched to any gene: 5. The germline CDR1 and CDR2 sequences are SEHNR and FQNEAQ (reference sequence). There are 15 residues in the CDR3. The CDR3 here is CASTIQGSNTGELFF. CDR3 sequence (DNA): TGTGCCAGCACCATACAGGGGTCGAACACCGGGGAGCTGTTTTTT.

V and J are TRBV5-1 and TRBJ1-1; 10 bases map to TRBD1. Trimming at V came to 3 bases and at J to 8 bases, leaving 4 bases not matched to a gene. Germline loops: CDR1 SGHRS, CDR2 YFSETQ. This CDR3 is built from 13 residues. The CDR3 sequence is CASSYGTGDEAFF. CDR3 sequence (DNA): TGCGCCAGCAGCTACGGGACAGGGGACGAAGCTTTCTTT.

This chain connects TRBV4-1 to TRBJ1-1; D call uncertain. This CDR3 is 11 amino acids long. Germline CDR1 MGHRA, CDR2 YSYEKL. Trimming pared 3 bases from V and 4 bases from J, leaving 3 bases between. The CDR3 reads CASSHVTEAFF. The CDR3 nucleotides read TGCGCCAGCAGCCACGTCACTGAAGCTTTCTTT.

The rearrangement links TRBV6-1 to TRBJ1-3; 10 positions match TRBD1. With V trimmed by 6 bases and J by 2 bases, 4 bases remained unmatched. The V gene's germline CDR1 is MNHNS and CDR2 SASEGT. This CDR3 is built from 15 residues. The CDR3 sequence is CASRTGTGAGNTIYF. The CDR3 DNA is TGTGCCAGCAGGACCGGGACAGGGGCTGGAAACACCATATATTTT.

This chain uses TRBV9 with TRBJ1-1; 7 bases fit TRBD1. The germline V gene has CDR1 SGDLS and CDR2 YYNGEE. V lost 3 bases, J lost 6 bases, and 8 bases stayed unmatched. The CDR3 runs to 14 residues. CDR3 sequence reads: CASSEPQGSSEAFF. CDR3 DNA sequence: TGTGCCAGCAGCGAACCACAGGGGAGCTCTGAAGCTTTCTTT. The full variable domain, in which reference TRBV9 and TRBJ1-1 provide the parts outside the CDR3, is DSGVTQTPKHLITATGQRVTLRCSPRSGDLSVYWYQQSLDQGLQFLIQYYNGEERAKGNILERFSAQQFPDLHSELNLSSLELGDSALYFCASSEPQGSSEAFFGQGTRLTVV.

The CDR3 sequence is CSVGLAGGSHYEQYF. CDR3 nucleotides: TGCAGCGTTGGGCTAGCGGGGGGGTCCCACTACGAGCAGTACTTC. The chain carries TRBV29-1 and TRBJ2-5, with TRBD2 matching over 12 bases. The J call may be faulty, since TRBJ2-7 better matches the DNA end. CDR3 length equals 15 residues. Germline lookup yields CDR1 SQVTM and CDR2 ANQGSEA.

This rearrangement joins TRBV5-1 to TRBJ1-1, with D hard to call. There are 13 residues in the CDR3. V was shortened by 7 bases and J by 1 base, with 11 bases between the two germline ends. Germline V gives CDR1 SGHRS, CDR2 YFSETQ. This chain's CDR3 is CASGVGGNTEAFF. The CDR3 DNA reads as TGCGCCAGCGGGGTAGGAGGGAACACTGAAGCTTTCTTT.

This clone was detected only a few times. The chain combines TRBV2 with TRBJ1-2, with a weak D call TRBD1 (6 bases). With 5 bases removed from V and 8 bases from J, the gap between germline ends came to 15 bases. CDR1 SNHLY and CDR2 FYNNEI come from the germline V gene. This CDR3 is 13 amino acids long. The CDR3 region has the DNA TGTGCCAGCAGTATAGTGGGGGCGCGCGGCTACACCTTC. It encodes CASSIVGARGYTF.

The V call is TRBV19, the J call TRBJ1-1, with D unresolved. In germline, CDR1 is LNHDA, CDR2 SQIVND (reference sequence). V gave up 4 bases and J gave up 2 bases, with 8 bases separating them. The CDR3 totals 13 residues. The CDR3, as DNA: TGTGCCAGTAGTAGGACGGGAAACACTGAAGCTTTCTTT. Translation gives CASSRTGNTEAFF.

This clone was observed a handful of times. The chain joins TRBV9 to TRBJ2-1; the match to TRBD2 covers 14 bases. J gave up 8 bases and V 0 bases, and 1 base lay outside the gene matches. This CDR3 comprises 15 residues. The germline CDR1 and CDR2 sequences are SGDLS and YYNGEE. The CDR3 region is CASSVGGLAGDEQFF. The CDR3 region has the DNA TGTGCCAGCAGCGTAGGGGGACTAGCGGGGGATGAGCAGTTCTTC.

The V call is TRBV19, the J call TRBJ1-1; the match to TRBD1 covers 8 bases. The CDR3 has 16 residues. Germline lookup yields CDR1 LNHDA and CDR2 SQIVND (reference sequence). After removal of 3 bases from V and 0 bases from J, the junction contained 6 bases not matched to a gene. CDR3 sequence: CASSMKTGVMNTEAFF. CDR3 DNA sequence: TGTGCCAGTAGTATGAAGACAGGGGTCATGAACACTGAAGCTTTCTTT.

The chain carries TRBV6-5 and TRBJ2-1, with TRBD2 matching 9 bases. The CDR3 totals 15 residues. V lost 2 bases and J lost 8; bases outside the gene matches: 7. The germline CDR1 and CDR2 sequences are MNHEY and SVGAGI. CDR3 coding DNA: TGTGCCAGCAGTTACAGGTCTAGCGGGACGTATGAGCAGTTCTTC. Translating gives CASSYRSSGTYEQFF.

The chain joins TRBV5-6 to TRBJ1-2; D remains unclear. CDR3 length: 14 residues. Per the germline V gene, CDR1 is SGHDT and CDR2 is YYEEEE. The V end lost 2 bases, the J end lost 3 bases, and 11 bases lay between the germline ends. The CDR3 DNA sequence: TGTGCCAGCAGCTTCCAGGTCCTCTACTATGGCTACACCTTC. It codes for CASSFQVLYYGYTF.

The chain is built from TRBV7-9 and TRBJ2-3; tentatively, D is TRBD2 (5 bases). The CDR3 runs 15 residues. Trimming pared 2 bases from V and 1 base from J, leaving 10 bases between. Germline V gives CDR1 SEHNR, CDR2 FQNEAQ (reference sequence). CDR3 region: CASSLRLGGTDTQYF. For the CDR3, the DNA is TGTGCCAGCAGCTTAAGGCTCGGGGGCACAGATACGCAGTATTTT.

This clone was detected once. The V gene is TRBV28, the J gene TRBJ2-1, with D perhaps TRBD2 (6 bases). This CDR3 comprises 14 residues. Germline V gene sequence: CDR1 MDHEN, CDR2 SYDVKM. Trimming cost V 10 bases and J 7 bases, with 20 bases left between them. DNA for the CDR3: TGTGCCACTCTCTTCGGAGGGGTGGGGAATGAGCAGTTCTTC. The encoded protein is CATLFGGVGNEQFF.

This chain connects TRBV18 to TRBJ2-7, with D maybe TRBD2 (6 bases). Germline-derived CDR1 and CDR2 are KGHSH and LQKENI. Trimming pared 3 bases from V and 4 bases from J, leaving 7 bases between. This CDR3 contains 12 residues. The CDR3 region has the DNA TGTGCCAGCTCACCGGCGGGATACGAGCAGTACTTC. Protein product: CASSPAGYEQYF.

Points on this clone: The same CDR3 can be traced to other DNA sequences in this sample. The CDR3 DNA reads as TGTGCCAGCAGCGTCGCGGGAGGTTCCTACAATGAGCAGTTCTTC. Translation gives CASSVAGGSYNEQFF. The chain employs TRBV9 and TRBJ2-1; 8 nucleotides agree with TRBD2. Germline CDR1 and CDR2: SGDLS and YYNGEE. J lost 1 base, V lost 2 bases, and 2 bases had no gene match. The CDR3 is made up of 15 amino acids.

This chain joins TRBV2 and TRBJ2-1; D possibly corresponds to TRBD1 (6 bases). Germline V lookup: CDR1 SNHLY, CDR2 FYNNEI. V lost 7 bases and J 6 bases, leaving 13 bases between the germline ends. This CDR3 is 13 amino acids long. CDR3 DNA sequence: TGTGCCAGCAAGCTCGGACAGCTCAATGAGCAGTTCTTC. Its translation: CASKLGQLNEQFF.

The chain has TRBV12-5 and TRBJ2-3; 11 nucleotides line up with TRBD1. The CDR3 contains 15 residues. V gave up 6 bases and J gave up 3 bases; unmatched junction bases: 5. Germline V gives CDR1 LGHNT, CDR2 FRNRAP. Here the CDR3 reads CASGLDRGRTDTQYF. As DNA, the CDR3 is TGTGCTAGTGGCCTGGACAGGGGGCGAACAGATACGCAGTATTTT.

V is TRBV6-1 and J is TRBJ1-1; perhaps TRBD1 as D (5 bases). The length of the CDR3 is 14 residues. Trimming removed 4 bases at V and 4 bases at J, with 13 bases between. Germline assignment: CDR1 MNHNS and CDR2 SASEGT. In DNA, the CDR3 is TGTGCCAGCAGTGTGGAGGGGAGGAGCACTGAAGCTTTCTTT. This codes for CASSVEGRSTEAFF.